Detailed here is one T cell receptor beta chain. There are a few counts of this clonotype. The antigen it binds to is not known. No base-level quality is on record; no much larger clone is a single base apart. The data stem from a study of post-analysis software for immune sequencing data (dated by TCRdb to between 2014 and 2017). With respect to the entire study: The recorded disease courses included relapsing-remitting, secondary progressive and progressive-relapsing multiple sclerosis, and some patients had no subtype annotation. The patient repertoires were set against under 12 previously published healthy control repertoires from donors whose ages ranged from roughly 6 to 26 years. A subset of samples was prepared in parallel using single-end sample barcoding, then pooled and co-amplified after Illumina adapter ligation. Study-wide conclusions, independent of this receptor: Direct clustering with F measure revealed strong co-clustering of samples prepared in the same batch, which led to a batch-effect correction. The control group was slightly older than the multiple sclerosis patient group. Several TRBV segments, including TRBV5-6, TRBV5-1 and TRBV20-1, were significantly more frequent in patients than controls. Normalized Chao1 diversity was significantly lower in multiple sclerosis patients than controls, suggesting substantial peripheral T-cell clonal expansion.

Relative to germline, V is missing 5 bases and J is missing 7 bases, with 4 bases of the junction outside any gene match. Looking up the germline V gene yields CDR1 MNHEY and CDR2 SVGAGI. Measured from the cysteine to the phenylalanine, the CDR3 is 12 residues long. CDR3 DNA is the only sequence kept; it has 36 bases, read in frame from the first base. TCR beta repertoires were profiled from peripheral blood of 13 young patients with multiple sclerosis to demonstrate the VDJtools post-analysis software. The multiple sclerosis patients were children and adolescents between roughly 6 and 17 years of age. Library creation used PCR. Sequencing used an Illumina HiSeq 2500. To reduce PCR and sequencing biases, unique molecular identifiers were built into the TCR beta cDNA libraries. Every 1 to 10 million input T cells yielded about 500,000 cDNA molecules, meaning each molecule approximated one T cell. The same protocol used for the earlier healthy control dataset was applied to prepare and sequence the patient libraries. Samples belonging to the same batch were prepared together, multiplexed and sequenced on a shared HiSeq lane. The study's processing was this. Raw barcoded reads were processed with MIGEC, discarding single-read molecular identifier groups before consensus assembly and CDR3 extraction. VDJtools was used for post-analysis of the clonotype tables, and diversity was normalized by down-sampling every dataset to the size of the smallest sample. In repertoire overlap clustering, CDR3 amino acid sequences, but not nucleotide sequences, were matched to correct batch-related cross-sample contamination. TCRdb redid the processing of the public reads, applying fastp at Q25 and MiXCR, and retained in-frame beta chains. Identical CDR3 protein sequences are pooled into one entry, listed with their most common genes and DNA. Here the V and J calls rest on TCRdb's processing, not on the authors' analysis. A total of 400,000 to 500,000 distinct CDR3 sequences appear in this sample, about 40% of them only once. About 7.6% of the sample is in the top ten clones.

This sequence was found in a girl aged 2 to 10 with multiple sclerosis. The sequencing sample was made of blood. The sequence is built from TRBV6-5 and TRBJ1-2, with 7 middle bases fitting TRBD1. The nucleotides read TGTGCCAGCAGTCACCGACAGGGTGGCTACACCTTC. Its protein product is CASSHRQGGYTF.